This T cell receptor beta chain derives from a study of blood T cell repertoires in COVID-19. As originally analysed: Using reference gene primer amplification, nucleated cell counts were estimated. Clones were read by immunoSEQ multiplex PCR, and TCRdb kept only the in-frame ones, dropping some. That table furnishes V, J and clone size, whereas the DNA furnished D and trimming. The repertoire holds 50,000 or so clones, with more than 75% as singletons. The germline CDR1 and CDR2 sequences are DFQATT and SNEGSKA (reference sequence). The V gene end was trimmed by 3 bases and the J gene end by 4 bases; junction bases not matched to a gene: 4. This CDR3 has 13 amino acids.

Sequencing was carried out using peripheral blood. The TCR originated in a human donor in a cohort sampled during active COVID-19. The rearrangement uses TRBV20-1 and TRBJ1-2, with 8 bases fitting TRBD1. The CDR3 nucleotides read TGCAGTGCTAGTGGGGACAGGCTCTATGGCTACACCTTC. This sequence encodes CSASGDRLYGYTF.